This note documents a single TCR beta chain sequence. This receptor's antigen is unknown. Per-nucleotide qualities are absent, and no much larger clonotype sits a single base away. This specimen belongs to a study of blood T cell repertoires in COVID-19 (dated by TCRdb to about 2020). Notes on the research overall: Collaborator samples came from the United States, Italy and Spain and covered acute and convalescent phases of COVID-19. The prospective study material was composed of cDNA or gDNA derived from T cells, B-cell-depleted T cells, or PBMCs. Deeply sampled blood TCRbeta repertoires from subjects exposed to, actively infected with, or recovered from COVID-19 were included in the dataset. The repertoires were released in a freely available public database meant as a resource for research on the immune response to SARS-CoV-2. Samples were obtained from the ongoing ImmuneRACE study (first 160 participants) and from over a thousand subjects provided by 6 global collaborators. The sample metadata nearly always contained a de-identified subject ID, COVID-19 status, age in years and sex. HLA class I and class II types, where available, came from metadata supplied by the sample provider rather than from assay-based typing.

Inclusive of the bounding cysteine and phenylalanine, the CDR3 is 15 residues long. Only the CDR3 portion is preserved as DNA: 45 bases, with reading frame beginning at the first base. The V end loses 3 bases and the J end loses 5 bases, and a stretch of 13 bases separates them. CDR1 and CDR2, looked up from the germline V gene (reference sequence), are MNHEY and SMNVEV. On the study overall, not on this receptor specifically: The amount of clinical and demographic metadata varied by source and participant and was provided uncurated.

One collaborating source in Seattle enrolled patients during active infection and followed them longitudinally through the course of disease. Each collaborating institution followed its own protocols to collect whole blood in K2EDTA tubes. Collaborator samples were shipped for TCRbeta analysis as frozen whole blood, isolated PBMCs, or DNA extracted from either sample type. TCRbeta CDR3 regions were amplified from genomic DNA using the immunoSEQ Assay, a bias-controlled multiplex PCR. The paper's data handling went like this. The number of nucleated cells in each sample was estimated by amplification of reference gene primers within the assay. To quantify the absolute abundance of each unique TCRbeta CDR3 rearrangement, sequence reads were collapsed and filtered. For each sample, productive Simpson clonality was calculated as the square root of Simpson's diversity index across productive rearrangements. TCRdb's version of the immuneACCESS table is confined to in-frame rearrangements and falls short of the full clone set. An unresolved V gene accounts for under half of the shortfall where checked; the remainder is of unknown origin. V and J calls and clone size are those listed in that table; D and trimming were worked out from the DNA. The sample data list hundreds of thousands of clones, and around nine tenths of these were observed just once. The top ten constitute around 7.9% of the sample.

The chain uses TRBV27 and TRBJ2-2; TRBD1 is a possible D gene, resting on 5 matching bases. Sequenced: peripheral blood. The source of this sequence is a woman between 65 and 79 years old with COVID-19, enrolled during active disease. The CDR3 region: CASSFSQVFTGELFF. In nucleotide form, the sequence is TGTGCCAGCAGTTTTTCACAGGTTTTTACCGGGGAGCTGTTTTTT.